These 10 T cell receptor beta chains were all obtained from the same sample, sequenced in a study of long-term antiretroviral therapy in people with HIV. immunoSEQ v3.0 was run at survey level. The table came from immunoSEQ multiplex PCR; TCRdb's copy has only in-frame clones and leaves some out. The data show around 25,000 clones, more than 75% seen once. The source material was unsorted PBMCs, sampled 4.4 years after starting antiretroviral therapy. The receptors originated from a young man with HIV.

This chain uses TRBV27 with TRBJ1-2; the D is unclear. Trimming left V 7 bases short and J 8 bases short, with 17 bases between. This CDR3 spans 13 amino acids. The germline CDR1 and CDR2 sequences are MNHEY and SMNVEV (reference sequence). The chain's CDR3 is CASTRAGYHGYTF. DNA of the CDR3: TGTGCCAGCACTCGGGCGGGGTACCACGGCTACACCTTC.

The chain uses TRBV9 and TRBJ2-7; maybe TRBD1 (5 bases). Germline values: CDR1 SGDLS, CDR2 YYNGEE. There are 14 residues in the CDR3. The V gene lost 0 bases and the J gene lost 2 bases, with 9 bases spanning the gap. The CDR3 DNA reads TGTGCCAGCAGCGTAGGAGACAGAGCCTACGAGCAGTACTTC. It translates to CASSVGDRAYEQYF.

The genes are TRBV5-6 and TRBJ1-2; D gene uncertain. The CDR3 extends over 17 amino acids. From germline, CDR1 is SGHDT and CDR2 YYEEEE. V lost 2 bases to trimming and J lost 4 bases, with 21 bases between them. The CDR3 spells CASSFVSRPISIYGYTF. CDR3 DNA sequence: TGTGCCAGCAGCTTTGTCTCCCGGCCGATCTCTATCTATGGCTACACCTTC.

This clone was picked up one time. The V gene is TRBV18, the J gene TRBJ2-3; possibly TRBD1 for D (6 bases). The CDR3 has 16 residues. Germline lookup yields CDR1 KGHSH and CDR2 LQKENI. V shed 3 bases and J shed 1 base, with 14 bases lying between them. CDR3 bases: TGTGCCAGCTCACCCTTCCGGGACACCCGCACAGATACGCAGTATTTT. Its protein is CASSPFRDTRTDTQYF.

V gene TRBV11-3 combines with J gene TRBJ1-1; 11 bases are a match to TRBD1. This CDR3 spans 13 amino acids. Germline V gives CDR1 SGHNT, CDR2 YENEEA. The V and J ends lost 5 bases and 7 bases, in that order; junction bases with no gene match: 3. For the CDR3, the DNA is TGTGCCAGCAGCAAAGGGACAGGGGGTGAAGCTTTCTTT. This codes for CASSKGTGGEAFF. Full variable domain (missing parts from reference TRBV11-3 and TRBJ1-1): EAGVVQSPRYKIIEKKQPVAFWCNPISGHNTLYWYLQNLGQGPELLIRYENEEAVDDSQLPKDRFSAERLKGVDSTLKIQPAELGDSAVYLCASSKGTGGEAFFGQGTRLTVV.

J is TRBJ1-1 and V is TRBV6-6; TRBD1 might be the D (5 bases). This CDR3 has 12 amino acids. V shed 2 bases and J shed 6 bases, with 7 bases lying between them. The germline gives CDR1 MNHNY, CDR2 SVGAGI (reference sequence). The CDR3 protein is CASSYRGAEAFF. CDR3 DNA: TGTGCCAGCAGTTACAGAGGGGCTGAAGCTTTCTTT.

This clone was detected a few times. Written as DNA, the CDR3 is TGTGCCATCATGAGCCAACAAGGGGTCCACTATGGCTACACCTTC. Its protein is CAIMSQQGVHYGYTF. The chain recombines TRBV7-9 with TRBJ1-2, with D possibly TRBD1 on 5 matching bases. The V gene lost 10 bases and the J gene lost 3 bases, with 21 bases spanning the gap. The CDR3 covers 15 residues. Germline loops: CDR1 SEHNR, CDR2 FQNEAQ (reference sequence).

This clone is medium-sized. The V call is TRBV28, the J call TRBJ1-1; unclear D gene. The CDR3 extends over 17 amino acids. Germline V gene lookup returns CDR1 MDHEN and CDR2 SYDVKM. V lost 5 bases, J lost 1 base, and 20 bases lay in between. The CDR3 bases are TGTGCCAGCAGTCCCTACCCCCTGGTCGAGAGGAACACTGAAGCTTTCTTT. This gives the protein CASSPYPLVERNTEAFF.

This sequence joins TRBV28 and TRBJ1-6; D uncertain. From germline, CDR1 is MDHEN and CDR2 SYDVKM. The CDR3 length is 14 residues. V lost 4 bases to trimming and J lost 3 bases, with 7 bases between them. CDR3 coding DNA: TGTGCCAGCAGTTCACACCGCTATAATTCACCCCTCCACTTT. It specifies CASSSHRYNSPLHF.

The chain uses TRBV19 and TRBJ2-3; weak D call: TRBD1 (6 bases). In germline, CDR1 is LNHDA, CDR2 SQIVND (reference sequence). V was shortened by 4 bases and J by 2 bases, with 16 bases between the two germline ends. The CDR3 covers 16 residues. The CDR3 sequence is CASSTGQRTDTDTQYF. The CDR3 DNA sequence: TGTGCCAGTAGTACCGGTCAACGGACAGACACAGATACGCAGTATTTT.